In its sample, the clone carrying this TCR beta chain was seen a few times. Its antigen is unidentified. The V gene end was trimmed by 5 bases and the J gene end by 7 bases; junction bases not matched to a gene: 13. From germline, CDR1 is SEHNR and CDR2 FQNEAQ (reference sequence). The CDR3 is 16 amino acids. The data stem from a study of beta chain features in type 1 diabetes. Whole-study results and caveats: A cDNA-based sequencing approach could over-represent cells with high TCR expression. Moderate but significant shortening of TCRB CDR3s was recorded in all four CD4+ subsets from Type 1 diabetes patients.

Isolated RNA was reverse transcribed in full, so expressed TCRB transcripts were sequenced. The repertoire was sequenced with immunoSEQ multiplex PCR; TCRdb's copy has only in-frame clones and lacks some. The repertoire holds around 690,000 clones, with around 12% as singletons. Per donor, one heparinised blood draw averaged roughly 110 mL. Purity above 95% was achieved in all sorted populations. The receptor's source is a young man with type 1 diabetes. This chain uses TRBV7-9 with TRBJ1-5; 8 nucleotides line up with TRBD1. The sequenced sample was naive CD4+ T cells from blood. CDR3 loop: CASSPNAGGAGQPQHF. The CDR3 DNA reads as TGTGCCAGCAGCCCTAACGCAGGGGGCGCGGGACAGCCCCAGCATTTT. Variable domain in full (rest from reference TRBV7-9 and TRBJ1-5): DTGVSQNPRHKITKRGQNVTFRCDPISEHNRLYWYRQTLGQGPEFLTYFQNEAQLEKSRLLSDRFSAERPKGSFSTLEIQRTEQGDSAMYLCASSPNAGGAGQPQHFGDGTRLSIL.